This entry lists 2 T cell receptor beta chains sequenced from one sample in a study of vaccination effects on CD4 cells after COVID-19. Profiling relied on immunoSEQ multiplex PCR, and the TCRdb table lists in-frame clones only, not all of them. This sample has about 24,000 clones; 76% occur once, and the top ten carry approximately 10%. Antigen specificity for these receptors is unknown. ViraFEST expansion of antigen-specific CD4+ T cells with viral peptide pools preceded sequencing. Following a roughly 11-day culture, CD4+ T cells were purified. Vaccine recipients had no previous SARS-CoV-2 infection; their nucleocapsid antibodies were negative. This material consisted of CD4+ T cells from PBMCs cultured with HCoV-NL63 spike peptides, taken before COVID-19 vaccination. The receptors come from a human donor who received a COVID-19 vaccine.

The chain joins TRBV5-4 to TRBJ1-5; D perhaps matches TRBD1 (5 bases). V shed 4 bases and J shed 9 bases, with 14 bases lying between them. The CDR3 runs to 13 residues. CDR1 is SGHNT, CDR2 YYREEE, per germline (reference sequence). CDR3 region: CASSHDSPTPQHF. The DNA for the CDR3 is TGTGCCAGCAGCCATGACAGTCCAACGCCCCAGCATTTT.

Only a few counts were recorded for this clone. The rearrangement links TRBV10-1 to TRBJ1-6, with unresolved D. Germline V gene lookup returns CDR1 WNHNN and CDR2 SYGVQD (reference sequence). The CDR3 contains 13 residues. V shed 4 bases and J shed 7 bases, with 8 bases lying between them. This CDR3 reads CASSAQKNSPLHF. CDR3 bases: TGCGCCAGCAGTGCTCAGAAGAATTCACCCCTCCACTTT.